The rows below give T cell receptor beta chains drawn from one sample of a study of human T cells and chemical hapten exposure. TCRdb passed the RACE reads through MiXCR, listing each CDR3 protein once. In the table there are roughly 52,000 distinct CDR3 sequences, less than 10% of which are singletons. Sequences were derived from whole blood, sampled in connection with sensitization to the hapten diphenylcyclopropenone (DPC). These receptors all stem from a woman in her 50s with alopecia areata. Some clones in this sample may be carry-over from other donors' samples. Both conserved end residues are part of each CDR3. A D gene is named only where the DNA matches it firmly. Some rows mark clone size as missing; the rest say once, few, many or name a class of expanded clone.

>NA|NA|TRBV14|TRBJ1-2
CASSQDPQVGYTF
TGTGCCAGCAGCCAAGATCCGCAGGTCGGCTACACCTTC
>few|NA|TRBV18|TRBJ2-5
CASSQGQTETQYF
TGTGCCAGCTCACAAGGACAGACGGAGACCCAGTACTTC
>once|NA|TRBV28|TRBJ2-7
CASSPPGYEQYF
TGTGCCAGCAGTCCCCCTGGGTACGAGCAGTACTTC
>NA|NA|TRBV12-3/TRBV12-4|TRBJ1-1
CASSFTGTGAFF
TGTGCCAGCAGTTTTACGGGGACGGGAGCTTTCTTT
>NA|NA|TRBV5-5|TRBJ1-2
CASSFVFDRLTNYGYTF
TGTGCCAGCAGCTTTGTTTTTGACAGGCTTACTAACTATGGCTACACCTTC
>many|TRBD1|TRBV7-2|TRBJ1-6
CASSLGGAGGNSPLHF
TGTGCCAGCAGCTTAGGTGGGGCAGGGGGCAATTCACCCCTCCACTTT
>NA|NA|TRBV3-1|TRBJ1-3
CASSPSYSGNTIYF
TGTGCCAGCAGCCCGAGTTACTCTGGAAACACCATATATTTT
>few|NA|TRBV11-2|TRBJ2-7
CASTKTDQGYEQYF
TGTGCCAGCACTAAGACAGACCAAGGATACGAGCAGTACTTC
>NA|TRBD1|TRBV6-5|TRBJ1-2
CASSYRGFDTF
TGTGCCAGCAGCTACAGGGGTTTCGACACCTTC
>many|TRBD1|TRBV28|TRBJ1-4
CASRQGRLFF
TGTGCCAGTCGACAGGGAAGACTGTTTTTT
>many|TRBD1|TRBV3-1|TRBJ1-5
CASSQGQGPYSNQPQHF
TGTGCCAGCAGCCAGGGACAGGGTCCTTATAGCAATCAGCCCCAGCATTTT
>few|NA|TRBV6-1|TRBJ1-1
CASISLQADQNTEAFF
TGTGCCAGCATATCTCTCCAGGCAGACCAGAACACTGAAGCTTTCTTT
>NA|NA|TRBV12-3/TRBV12-4|TRBJ2-3
CASSQQQTGAQYF
TGTGCCAGCAGCCAACAACAGACAGGCGCCCAGTATTTT
>NA|NA|TRBV28|TRBJ1-1
CASLHTEAFF
TGTGCCAGCCTTCACACTGAAGCTTTCTTT
>medium-sized|NA|TRBV5-1|TRBJ1-1
CASSFRGVNTEAFF
TGCGCCAGCAGCTTCCGGGGAGTGAACACTGAAGCTTTCTTT
>many|NA|TRBV12-3/TRBV12-4|TRBJ1-6
CASSSGASSPLHF
TGTGCCAGTTCTTCAGGGGCTAGTTCACCCCTCCACTTT
>few|NA|TRBV28|TRBJ1-2
CASSFGDRTNYGYTF
TGTGCCAGCAGTTTTGGAGACAGAACTAACTATGGCTACACCTTC
>many|NA|TRBV6-6|TRBJ2-3
CARTDRFLSSTDTQYF
TGTGCCCGAACAGACAGGTTCCTCTCTAGCACAGATACGCAGTATTTT
>many|TRBD1|TRBV6-2/TRBV6-3|TRBJ1-5
CASHLTGVNQPQHF
TGTGCCAGCCACCTTACAGGGGTGAATCAGCCCCAGCATTTT
>few|NA|TRBV28|TRBJ2-7
CASSFVDEQYF
TGTGCCAGCAGTTTTGTGGACGAGCAGTACTTC
>NA|TRBD1|TRBV5-6|TRBJ1-5
CASSLRQGINQPQQF
TGTGCCAGCAGCTTAAGACAGGGGATCAATCAGCCCCAGCAATTT
>few|TRBD1|TRBV24-1|TRBJ2-3
CATSPGQGYTDTQYF
TGTGCCACCAGCCCGGGACAGGGATACACAGATACGCAGTATTTT
>once|NA|TRBV3-1|TRBJ1-1
CASSQVTGGTEAFF
TGTGCCAGCAGCCAAGTGACAGGTGGCACTGAAGCTTTCTTT
>NA|NA|TRBV6-5|TRBJ2-3
CASRRRYRVSTDTQYF
TGTGCCAGCAGGAGAAGATACAGGGTCAGCACAGATACGCAGTATTTT
>few|TRBD1|TRBV7-2|TRBJ2-1
CASSLAGTGAYNEQFF
TGTGCCAGCAGCTTAGCCGGGACAGGAGCCTACAATGAGCAGTTCTTC
>NA|NA|TRBV5-1|TRBJ2-2
CASGTANTGELFF
TGCGCCAGCGGGACGGCGAACACCGGGGAGCTGTTTTTT
>many|NA|TRBV20-1|TRBJ1-1
CSARGRQDQLNTEAFF
TGCAGTGCTAGAGGGAGGCAGGACCAACTGAACACTGAAGCTTTCTTT
>NA|NA|TRBV28|TRBJ2-7
CASSLPGTSYEQYF
TGTGCCAGCAGTTTACCCGGGACCTCCTACGAGCAGTACTTC
>many|TRBD1|TRBV18|TRBJ1-3
CASSRDRGNTIYF
TGTGCCAGCTCAAGGGACAGAGGAAACACCATATATTTT
>many|NA|TRBV28|TRBJ1-1
CASRGEGTTEAFF
TGTGCCAGCAGGGGGGAGGGGACCACTGAAGCTTTCTTT
>NA|TRBD1|TRBV6-5|TRBJ1-5
CASSTHPGGGENQPQHF
TGTGCCAGCAGCACCCATCCAGGGGGGGGCGAGAATCAGCCCCAGCATTTT
>NA|TRBD1|TRBV6-5|TRBJ1-6
CASRGTGRGSYNSPLHF
TGTGCCAGCAGGGGGACAGGGAGGGGCTCCTATAATTCACCCCTCCACTTT
>many|NA|TRBV12-3/TRBV12-4|TRBJ1-5
CASSLEGQPQHF
TGTGCCAGCAGCTTGGAAGGGCAGCCCCAGCATTTT
>few|NA|TRBV7-2|TRBJ2-7
CASSLDWGPGYEQYF
TGTGCCAGCAGCTTAGATTGGGGGCCGGGGTACGAGCAGTACTTC
>many|NA|TRBV18|TRBJ1-5
CASSPGPNQPQHF
TGTGCCAGCTCACCGGGGCCTAATCAGCCCCAGCATTTT
>many|NA|TRBV29-1|TRBJ1-5
CSVTTGSTNQPQHF
TGCAGCGTGACTACAGGGTCCACCAATCAGCCCCAGCATTTT
>many|NA|TRBV29-1|TRBJ2-2
CSVTRTGELFF
TGCAGCGTTACTCGCACCGGGGAGCTGTTTTTT
>many|TRBD1|TRBV7-2|TRBJ2-3
CASRQGASRTDTQYF
TGTGCCAGTAGACAGGGGGCGAGTAGGACAGATACGCAGTATTTT
>few|NA|TRBV11-1|TRBJ2-1
CASSLPLTRRNLMEQFF
TGTGCCAGCAGCTTACCGCTCACGAGACGGAACCTAATGGAGCAGTTCTTC
>many|NA|TRBV6-5|TRBJ2-6
CASQVRASGANVLTF
TGTGCCAGCCAAGTCCGCGCCTCTGGGGCCAACGTCCTGACTTTC
>NA|NA|TRBV20-1|TRBJ1-5
CSASSGLGQPQHF
TGCAGTGCTAGTTCTGGGTTGGGTCAGCCCCAGCATTTT
>few|NA|TRBV5-1|TRBJ1-3
CASNDIAGNTIYF
TGCGCCAGCAACGACATCGCTGGAAACACCATATATTTT
>NA|TRBD1|TRBV3-1|TRBJ1-6
CASSQQGQGANSPLHF
TGTGCCAGCAGCCAACAAGGACAGGGAGCTAATTCACCCCTCCACTTT
>NA|NA|TRBV12-3/TRBV12-4|TRBJ2-1
CASSLRQGTYNEQFF
TGTGCCAGCAGTTTGCGCCAGGGCACCTACAATGAGCAGTTCTTC
>NA|NA|TRBV7-2|TRBJ2-5
CASSSREAKTQYF
TGTGCCAGCAGCTCCCGGGAAGCGAAGACCCAGTACTTC
>NA|NA|TRBV5-6|TRBJ1-5
CASSFGGAYNQPQHF
TGTGCCAGCAGCTTCGGGGGGGCCTACAATCAGCCCCAGCATTTT
>many|TRBD2|TRBV7-2|TRBJ2-2
CASSLGGGATTGELFF
TGTGCCAGCAGCTTAGGCGGGGGGGCAACCACCGGGGAGCTGTTTTTT
>NA|NA|TRBV12-3/TRBV12-4|TRBJ2-7
CASRPGRANYEQYF
TGTGCCAGCCGCCCTGGCAGGGCAAACTACGAGCAGTACTTC
>NA|TRBD1|TRBV3-1|TRBJ2-6
CASSRGQGNTGANVLTF
TGTGCCAGCAGCCGGGGACAGGGGAATACTGGGGCCAACGTCCTGACTTTC
>NA|TRBD1|TRBV27|TRBJ1-2
CASSLDRGLNYGYTF
TGTGCCAGCAGTTTGGACAGGGGGTTAAACTATGGCTACACCTTC
>many|NA|TRBV19|TRBJ1-2
CASDDRNYGYTF
TGTGCCAGCGATGACAGGAACTATGGCTACACCTTC
>many|TRBD1|TRBV6-2/TRBV6-3|TRBJ1-1
CASSWGQQNTEAFF
TGTGCCAGCAGTTGGGGACAGCAGAACACTGAAGCTTTCTTT
>NA|TRBD1|TRBV12-5|TRBJ1-1
CASGLVPTTGITEAFF
TGTGCTAGTGGTTTGGTGCCGACGACAGGGATCACTGAAGCTTTCTTT